This T cell receptor beta chain was captured by sequencing in a study of lymphopenia after photon versus proton radiotherapy. Looked up from germline, CDR1 is MNHNS and CDR2 is SASEGT. The junction had 13 bases not matched to a gene; V was cut back by 0 bases and J by 7 bases. The CDR3 runs to 18 residues. Libraries were prepared by immunoSEQ multiplex PCR; TCRdb keeps only in-frame clonotypes and omits some of them. The sample holds 40,000 to 45,000 clones; around 83% are singletons and the top ten take around a quarter. Points from the study as a whole: After lymphocyte nadir, photon-treated repertoires showed oligoclonal expansion, especially CD8+ Temra. Only patients who died were analyzed for survival; proton advantage is unproven.

About this clone: Its antigen is unknown.

Sequencing was performed on peripheral blood, taken from a patient treated with proton-based radiotherapy. The TCR sequence derives from a woman in her seventies with pancreatic cancer. The chain uses TRBV6-1 and TRBJ2-1; TRBD2 aligns across 9 bases. CDR3 in amino acids: CASSEAAGGLGGRNEQFF. For the CDR3, the DNA is TGTGCCAGCAGTGAAGCGGCGGGAGGGCTGGGGGGGAGGAATGAGCAGTTCTTC.